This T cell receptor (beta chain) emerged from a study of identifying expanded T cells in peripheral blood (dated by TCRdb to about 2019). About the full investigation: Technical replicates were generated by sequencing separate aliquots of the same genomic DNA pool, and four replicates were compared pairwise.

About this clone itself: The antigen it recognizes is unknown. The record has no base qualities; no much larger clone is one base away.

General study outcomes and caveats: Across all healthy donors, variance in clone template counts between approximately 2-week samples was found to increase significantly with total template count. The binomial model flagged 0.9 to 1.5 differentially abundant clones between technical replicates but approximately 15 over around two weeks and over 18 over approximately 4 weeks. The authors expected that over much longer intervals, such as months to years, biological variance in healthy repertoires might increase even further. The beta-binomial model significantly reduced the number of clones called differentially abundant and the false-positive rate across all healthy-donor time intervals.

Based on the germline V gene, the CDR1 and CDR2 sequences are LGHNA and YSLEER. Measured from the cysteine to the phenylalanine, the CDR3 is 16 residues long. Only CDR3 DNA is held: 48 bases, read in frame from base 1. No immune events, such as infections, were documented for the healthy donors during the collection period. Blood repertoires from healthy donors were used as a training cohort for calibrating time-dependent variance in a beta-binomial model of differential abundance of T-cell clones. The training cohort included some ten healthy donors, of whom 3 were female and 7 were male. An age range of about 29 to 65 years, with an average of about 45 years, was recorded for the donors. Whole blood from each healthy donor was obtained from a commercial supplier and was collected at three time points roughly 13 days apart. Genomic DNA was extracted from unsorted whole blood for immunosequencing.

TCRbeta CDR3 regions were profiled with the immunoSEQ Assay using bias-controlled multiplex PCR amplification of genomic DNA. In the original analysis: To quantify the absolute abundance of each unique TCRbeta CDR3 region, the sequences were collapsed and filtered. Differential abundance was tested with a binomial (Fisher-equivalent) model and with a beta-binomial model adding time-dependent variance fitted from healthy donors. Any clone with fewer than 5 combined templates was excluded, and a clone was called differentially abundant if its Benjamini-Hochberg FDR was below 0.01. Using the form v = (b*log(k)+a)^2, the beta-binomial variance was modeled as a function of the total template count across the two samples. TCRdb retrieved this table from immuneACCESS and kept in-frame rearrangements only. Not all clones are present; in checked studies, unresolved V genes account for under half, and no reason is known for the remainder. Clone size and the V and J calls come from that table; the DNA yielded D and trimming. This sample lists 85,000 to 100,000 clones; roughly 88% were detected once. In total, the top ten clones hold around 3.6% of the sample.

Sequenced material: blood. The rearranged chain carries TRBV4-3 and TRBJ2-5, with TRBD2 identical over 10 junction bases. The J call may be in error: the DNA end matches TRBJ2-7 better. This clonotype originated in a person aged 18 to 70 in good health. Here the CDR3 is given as CASSQEPSGSSYEQYF. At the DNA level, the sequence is TGCGCCAGCAGCCAAGAACCTAGCGGGAGCTCCTACGAGCAGTACTTC.